The rows below give T cell receptor beta chains drawn from one sample of a study of T cell responses to AZD1222 COVID-19 vaccine. Clones were read by immunoSEQ multiplex PCR, and TCRdb kept only the in-frame ones, dropping some. The sample holds around 100,000 clones, roughly 89% seen once. This specimen was peripheral blood, taken on day 0 of AZD1222 vaccination. The receptors were gathered from an adult in good health. CDR3s include the opening cysteine and the closing phenylalanine or tryptophan. The D gene is left open where the match is weak. Rows give clone size only sometimes, using once, few, many, or a class for an expanded clone.

v_gene	j_gene	abundance	d_gene	CDR3aa	CDR3nt
TRBV14	TRBJ2-5	NA	NA	CASSQESLSMETQYF	TGTGCCAGCAGCCAAGAGTCCCTGTCTATGGAGACCCAGTACTTC
TRBV7-2	TRBJ2-1	NA	TRBD1	CASSLGTANEQFF	TGTGCCAGCAGCTTGGGGACAGCGAATGAGCAGTTCTTC
TRBV27	TRBJ2-1	NA	TRBD1	CASSWTGTTYNEQFF	TGTGCCAGCAGTTGGACAGGAACTACCTACAATGAGCAGTTCTTC
TRBV30	TRBJ2-7	few	NA	CAWSVPRRSYEQYF	TGTGCCTGGAGTGTACCAAGACGTTCCTACGAGCAGTACTTC
TRBV28	TRBJ2-5	NA	TRBD2	CASSLYSTPGGSSYF	TGTGCCAGCAGTTTATATAGTACGCCGGGGGGGTCCAGTTACTTC
TRBV7-9	TRBJ2-7	NA	TRBD1	CASSLETGGAYEQYF	TGTGCCAGCAGCTTAGAGACAGGGGGCGCGTACGAGCAGTACTTC
TRBV7-8	TRBJ2-7	once	NA	CASSPRRSYEQYF	TGTGCCAGCAGCCCTCGACGCTCCTACGAGCAGTACTTC
TRBV7-3	TRBJ2-3	NA	TRBD2	CASSLLAGGGDTQYF	TGTGCCAGCAGCCTATTAGCGGGAGGAGGGGATACGCAGTATTTT
TRBV5-8	TRBJ2-7	NA	NA	CASSFGNPYEQYF	TGTGCCAGCAGCTTTGGGAATCCCTACGAGCAGTACTTC
TRBV3-1/TRBV3-2	TRBJ1-4	NA	NA	CASSQDLGGLPLF	TGTGCCAGCAGCCAAGATCTCGGGGGGCTACCGCTTTTT
TRBV12-3/TRBV12-4	TRBJ2-7	NA	NA	CASSLGGSYEQYF	TGTGCCAGCAGTTTAGGAGGCTCCTACGAGCAGTACTTC
TRBV2	TRBJ1-5	NA	NA	CASSVGDHSNQPQHF	TGTGCCAGCAGTGTAGGGGACCATAGCAATCAGCCCCAGCATTTT
TRBV4-3	TRBJ2-7	NA	NA	CASSQDLRGVSYEQYF	TGCGCCAGCAGCCAAGATCTAAGGGGGGTTTCCTACGAGCAGTACTTC
TRBV5-4	TRBJ1-2	few	NA	CASSFGQDGYTF	TGTGCCAGCAGCTTCGGCCAAGACGGCTACACCTTC
TRBV6-4	TRBJ1-2	NA	NA	CASSDPGREAYGYTF	TGTGCCAGCAGTGACCCCGGACGGGAAGCCTATGGCTACACCTTC
TRBV12-3/TRBV12-4	TRBJ1-6	NA	NA	CASSLEVNSPLHF	TGTGCCAGCAGTTTAGAGGTTAATTCACCCCTCCACTTT
TRBV28	TRBJ2-7	NA	TRBD2	CASPTTLGLAGYEQYF	TGTGCCAGCCCAACAACACTGGGACTAGCGGGCTACGAGCAGTACTTC
TRBV6-5	TRBJ1-1	NA	NA	CAIRPGLPVNTEAFF	TGTGCCATCAGACCGGGACTCCCGGTGAACACTGAAGCTTTCTTT
TRBV4-2	TRBJ2-3	NA	TRBD2	CASSQAEREADTQYF	TGTGCCAGCAGCCAAGCTGAGCGGGAGGCAGATACGCAGTATTTT
TRBV6-5	TRBJ1-5	NA	NA	CASSYGGGNQPQHF	TGTGCCAGCAGTTACGGGGGGGGCAATCAGCCCCAGCATTTT
TRBV6-1	TRBJ1-5	NA	NA	CASSEIQPQHF	TGTGCCAGCAGTGAAATTCAGCCCCAGCATTTT
TRBV7-3	TRBJ2-3	NA	NA	CASSLTPAAGRRLYTDTQYF	TGTGCCAGCAGCTTAACGCCCGCCGCAGGACGGAGACTATATACAGATACGCAGTATTTT
TRBV6-1	TRBJ2-7	NA	TRBD2	CASSDRGGSQQYF	TGTGCCAGCAGTGATCGCGGGGGTTCCCAGCAGTACTTC
TRBV4-1	TRBJ2-7	NA	TRBD1	CASSHVRTGKSYEQYF	TGCGCCAGCAGCCATGTAAGGACAGGGAAATCCTACGAGCAGTACTTC
TRBV3-1/TRBV3-2	TRBJ2-6	NA	NA	CASSPGANVLTF	TGTGCCAGCAGCCCTGGGGCCAACGTCCTGACTTTC
TRBV7-2	TRBJ2-3	once	NA	CASSFLGLRETDTQYF	TGTGCCAGCAGCTTTTTGGGACTTCGGGAGACAGATACGCAGTATTTT
TRBV5-1	TRBJ1-1	once	NA	CASSLVPRANTEAFF	TGCGCCAGCAGCTTGGTACCTCGGGCGAACACTGAAGCTTTCTTT
TRBV6-1	TRBJ2-1	NA	NA	CASSETVPEQGTEQFF	TGTGCCAGCAGTGAAACGGTACCAGAACAGGGTACTGAGCAGTTCTTC
TRBV9	TRBJ2-1	NA	TRBD1	CASSARQGSYNEQFF	TGTGCCAGCAGCGCCCGACAGGGATCCTACAATGAGCAGTTCTTC
TRBV14	TRBJ2-7	NA	NA	CASSQDLSAGQYF	TGTGCCAGCAGCCAAGATCTTTCGGCGGGGCAGTACTTC
TRBV19	TRBJ1-1	NA	TRBD1	CASSRGQGARSTEAFF	TGTGCCAGTAGTAGAGGACAGGGCGCTCGCTCCACTGAAGCTTTCTTT
TRBV10-2	TRBJ1-4	NA	TRBD1	CASSELTGSQREKLFF	TGCGCCAGCAGTGAGTTGACAGGGTCACAACGCGAAAAACTGTTTTTT
TRBV7-2	TRBJ1-2	once	TRBD1	CASSFTGDNYGYTF	TGTGCCAGCAGCTTTACAGGGGATAACTATGGCTACACCTTC
TRBV12-3/TRBV12-4	TRBJ1-1	NA	NA	CASSFRTSSEAFF	TGTGCCAGCAGTTTTAGGACAAGTTCTGAAGCTTTCTTT
TRBV25-1	TRBJ1-4	NA	NA	CASNSHRARTSTNEKLFF	TGTGCCAGCAATTCGCACAGGGCACGCACTTCAACTAATGAAAAACTGTTTTTT
TRBV7-3	TRBJ2-1	NA	TRBD2	CASSDSLAGGRSEQFF	TGTGCCAGCAGCGATTCCCTAGCGGGAGGACGGTCTGAGCAGTTCTTC
TRBV28	TRBJ2-1	NA	NA	CASSLLGTTNEQFF	TGTGCCAGCAGTTTACTCGGGACAACCAATGAGCAGTTCTTC
TRBV5-1	TRBJ2-7	once	NA	CASSLALAGGYEQYF	TGCGCCAGCAGCTTGGCCCTGGCGGGTGGCTACGAGCAGTACTTC
TRBV7-2	TRBJ1-5	NA	NA	CASSPEGGNQPQHF	TGTGCCAGCAGCCCCGAGGGGGGTAATCAGCCCCAGCATTTT
TRBV5-4	TRBJ2-1	NA	TRBD2	CASRMGLAVYNEQFF	TGTGCCAGCAGAATGGGACTAGCGGTTTACAATGAGCAGTTCTTC
TRBV7-6	TRBJ1-1	NA	TRBD1	CASSRKGDRTTEAFF	TGTGCCAGCAGCAGAAAGGGGGACAGAACCACTGAAGCTTTCTTT
TRBV6-1	TRBJ1-4	NA	NA	CASSEQGIPNEKLFF	TGTGCCAGCAGTGAACAGGGGATCCCTAATGAAAAACTGTTTTTT
TRBV18	TRBJ1-4	NA	NA	CASSPGTDMHNEKLFF	TGTGCCAGCTCACCAGGCACGGACATGCATAATGAAAAACTGTTTTTT
TRBV28	TRBJ1-3	NA	NA	CASSLWVAVGGAGNTIYF	TGTGCCAGCAGTTTATGGGTAGCTGTAGGTGGGGCTGGAAACACCATATATTTT
TRBV6-1	TRBJ2-1	NA	TRBD2	CASSEVRLAGGFDEQFF	TGTGCCAGCAGTGAAGTGCGGCTAGCGGGAGGGTTTGATGAGCAGTTCTTC
TRBV11-2	TRBJ1-1	NA	TRBD1	CASTIAGQLNTEAFF	TGTGCCAGCACCATTGCGGGACAGCTGAACACTGAAGCTTTCTTT
TRBV12-3/TRBV12-4	TRBJ2-7	NA	NA	CASSGGSYEQYF	TGTGCCAGCAGCGGAGGATCCTACGAGCAGTACTTC
TRBV28	TRBJ2-1	NA	TRBD2	CASSFIGTSGSYNEQFF	TGTGCCAGCAGTTTTATCGGGACTAGCGGCTCCTACAATGAGCAGTTCTTC
TRBV28	TRBJ1-5	NA	NA	CASSFQGMKSNQPQHF	TGTGCCAGCAGTTTTCAGGGAATGAAGAGCAATCAGCCCCAGCATTTT
TRBV5-4	TRBJ2-1	NA	TRBD2	CASSSSPAGDPYNEQFF	TGTGCCAGCAGCTCAAGCCCAGCGGGAGACCCCTACAATGAGCAGTTCTTC
TRBV30	TRBJ2-1	NA	TRBD1	CAWSRQGSYNEQFF	TGTGCCTGGAGTAGACAGGGTTCCTACAATGAGCAGTTCTTC
TRBV28	TRBJ2-7	NA	NA	CASSFIARHYEQYF	TGTGCCAGCAGTTTCATAGCGAGACACTACGAGCAGTACTTC
TRBV18	TRBJ2-2	once	NA	CASSPPTRSGGELFF	TGTGCCAGCTCGCCCCCCACCCGTTCGGGCGGGGAGCTGTTTTTT